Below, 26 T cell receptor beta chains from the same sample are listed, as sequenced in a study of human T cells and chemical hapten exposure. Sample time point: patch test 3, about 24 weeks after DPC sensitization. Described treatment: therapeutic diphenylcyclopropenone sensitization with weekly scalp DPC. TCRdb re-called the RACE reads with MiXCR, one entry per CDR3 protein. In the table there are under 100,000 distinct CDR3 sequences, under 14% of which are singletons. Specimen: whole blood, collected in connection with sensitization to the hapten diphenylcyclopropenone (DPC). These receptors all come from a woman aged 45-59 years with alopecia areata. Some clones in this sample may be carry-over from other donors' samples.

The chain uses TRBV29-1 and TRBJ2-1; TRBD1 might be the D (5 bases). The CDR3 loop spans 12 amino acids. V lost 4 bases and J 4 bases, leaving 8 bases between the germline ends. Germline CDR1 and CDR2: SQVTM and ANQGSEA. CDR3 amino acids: CSVGNRYNEQFF. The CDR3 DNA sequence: TGCAGCGTTGGGAACAGGTACAATGAGCAGTTCTTC.

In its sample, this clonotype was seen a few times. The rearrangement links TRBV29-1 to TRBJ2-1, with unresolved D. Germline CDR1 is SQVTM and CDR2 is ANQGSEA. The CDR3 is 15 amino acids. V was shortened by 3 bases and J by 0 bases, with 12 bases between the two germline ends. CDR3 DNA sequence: TGCAGCGTTGATAGTAGGGTCAGCTCCTACAATGAGCAGTTCTTC. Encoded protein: CSVDSRVSSYNEQFF.

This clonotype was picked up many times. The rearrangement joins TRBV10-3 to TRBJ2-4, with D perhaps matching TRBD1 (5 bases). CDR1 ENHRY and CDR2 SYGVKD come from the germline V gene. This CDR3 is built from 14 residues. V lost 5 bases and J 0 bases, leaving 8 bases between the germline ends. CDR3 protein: CAISQGSAKNIQYF. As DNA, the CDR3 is TGTGCCATCAGTCAGGGTTCAGCCAAAAACATTCAGTACTTC.

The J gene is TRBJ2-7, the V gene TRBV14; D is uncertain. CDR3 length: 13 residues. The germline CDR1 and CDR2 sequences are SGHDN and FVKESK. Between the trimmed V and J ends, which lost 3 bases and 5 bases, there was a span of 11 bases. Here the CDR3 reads CASSHQGGNEQYF. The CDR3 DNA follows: TGTGCCAGCAGCCACCAAGGTGGTAACGAGCAGTACTTC.

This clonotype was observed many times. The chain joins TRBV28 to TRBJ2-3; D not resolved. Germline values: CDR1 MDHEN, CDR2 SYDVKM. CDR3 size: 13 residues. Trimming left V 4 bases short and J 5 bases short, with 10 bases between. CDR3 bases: TGTGCCAGCAGTTGGGCCGGCCGAGATACGCAGTATTTT. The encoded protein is CASSWAGRDTQYF. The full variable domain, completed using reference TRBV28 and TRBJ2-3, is DVKVTQSSRYLVKRTGEKVFLECVQDMDHENMFWYRQDPGLGLRLIYFSYDVKMKEKGDIPEGYSVSREKKERFSLILESASTNQTSMYLCASSWAGRDTQYFGPGTRLTVL.

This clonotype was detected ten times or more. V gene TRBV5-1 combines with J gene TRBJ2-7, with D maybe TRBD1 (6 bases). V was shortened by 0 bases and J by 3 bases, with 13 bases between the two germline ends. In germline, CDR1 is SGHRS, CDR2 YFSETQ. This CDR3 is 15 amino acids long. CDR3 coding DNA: TGCGCCAGCAGCTTGGTCCGCCAAGGGGGCTACGAGCAGTACTTC. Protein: CASSLVRQGGYEQYF.

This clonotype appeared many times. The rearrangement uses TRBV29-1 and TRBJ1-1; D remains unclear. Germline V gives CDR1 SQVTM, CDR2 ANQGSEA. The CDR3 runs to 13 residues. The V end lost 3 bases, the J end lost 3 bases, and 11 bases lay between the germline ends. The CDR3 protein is CSVEAVNHTEAFF. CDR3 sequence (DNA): TGCAGCGTTGAGGCGGTGAACCACACTGAAGCTTTCTTT.

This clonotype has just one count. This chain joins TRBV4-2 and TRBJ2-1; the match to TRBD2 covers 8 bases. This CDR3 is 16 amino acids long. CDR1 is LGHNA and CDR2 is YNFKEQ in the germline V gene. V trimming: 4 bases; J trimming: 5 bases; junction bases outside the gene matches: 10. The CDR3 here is CASSPLGTSGDNEQFF. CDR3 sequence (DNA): TGTGCCAGCAGCCCCCTCGGCACTAGCGGTGACAATGAGCAGTTCTTC.

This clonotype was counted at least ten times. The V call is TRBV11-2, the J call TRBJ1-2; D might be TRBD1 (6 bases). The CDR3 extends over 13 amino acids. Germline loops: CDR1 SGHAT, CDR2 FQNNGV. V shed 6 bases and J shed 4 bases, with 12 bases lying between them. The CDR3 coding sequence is TGTGCCAGCAGTTCACAGGGATCCTATGGCTACACCTTC. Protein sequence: CASSSQGSYGYTF. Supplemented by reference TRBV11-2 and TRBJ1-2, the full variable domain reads EAGVAQSPRYKIIEKRQSVAFWCNPISGHATLYWYQQILGQGPKLLIQFQNNGVVDDSQLPKDRFSAERLKGVDSTLKIQPAKLEDSAVYLCASSSQGSYGYTFGSGTRLTVV.

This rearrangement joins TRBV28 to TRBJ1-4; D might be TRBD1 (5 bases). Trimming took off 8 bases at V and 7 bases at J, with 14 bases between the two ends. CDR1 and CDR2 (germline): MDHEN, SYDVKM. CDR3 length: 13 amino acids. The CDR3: CASHAGSPEKLFF. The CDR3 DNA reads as TGTGCCAGCCACGCAGGGTCCCCTGAAAAACTGTTTTTT.

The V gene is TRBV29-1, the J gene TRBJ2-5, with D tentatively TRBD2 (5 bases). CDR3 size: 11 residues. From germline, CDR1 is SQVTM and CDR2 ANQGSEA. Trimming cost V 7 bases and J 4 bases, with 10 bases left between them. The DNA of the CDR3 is TGCAGCGAATTAAGCGGAGAGACCCAGTACTTC. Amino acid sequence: CSELSGETQYF.

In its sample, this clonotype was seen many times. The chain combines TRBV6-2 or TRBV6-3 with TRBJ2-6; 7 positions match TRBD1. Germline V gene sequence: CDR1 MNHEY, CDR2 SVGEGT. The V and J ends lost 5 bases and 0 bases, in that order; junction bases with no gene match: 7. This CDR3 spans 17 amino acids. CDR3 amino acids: CASSKGQQISGANVLTF. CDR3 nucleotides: TGTGCCAGCAGTAAGGGACAGCAAATCTCTGGGGCCAACGTCCTGACTTTC.

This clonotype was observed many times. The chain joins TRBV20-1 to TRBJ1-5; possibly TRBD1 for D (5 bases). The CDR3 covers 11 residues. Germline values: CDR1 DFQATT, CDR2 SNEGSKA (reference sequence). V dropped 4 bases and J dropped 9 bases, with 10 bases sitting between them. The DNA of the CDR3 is TGCAGTGCTACGCGGGGGGGGCCCCAGCATTTT. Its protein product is CSATRGGPQHF.

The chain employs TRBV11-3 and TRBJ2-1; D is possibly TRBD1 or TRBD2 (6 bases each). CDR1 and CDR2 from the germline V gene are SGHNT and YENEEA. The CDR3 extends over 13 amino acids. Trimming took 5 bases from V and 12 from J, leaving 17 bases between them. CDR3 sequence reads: CASSPRQVEGQFF. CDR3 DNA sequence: TGTGCCAGCAGCCCCAGACAGGTGGAGGGGCAGTTCTTC.

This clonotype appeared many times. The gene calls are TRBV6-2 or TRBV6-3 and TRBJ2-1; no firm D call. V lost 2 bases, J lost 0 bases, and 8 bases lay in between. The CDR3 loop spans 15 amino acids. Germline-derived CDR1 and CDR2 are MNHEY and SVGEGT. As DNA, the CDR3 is TGTGCCAGCAGTTACAAGAGGAGCTCCTACAATGAGCAGTTCTTC. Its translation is CASSYKRSSYNEQFF.

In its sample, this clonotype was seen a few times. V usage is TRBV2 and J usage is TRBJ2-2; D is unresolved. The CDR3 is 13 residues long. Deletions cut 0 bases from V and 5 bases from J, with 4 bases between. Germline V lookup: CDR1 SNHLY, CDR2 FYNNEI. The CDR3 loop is CASSEARTGELFF. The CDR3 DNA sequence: TGTGCCAGCAGTGAAGCGAGAACCGGGGAGCTGTTTTTT.

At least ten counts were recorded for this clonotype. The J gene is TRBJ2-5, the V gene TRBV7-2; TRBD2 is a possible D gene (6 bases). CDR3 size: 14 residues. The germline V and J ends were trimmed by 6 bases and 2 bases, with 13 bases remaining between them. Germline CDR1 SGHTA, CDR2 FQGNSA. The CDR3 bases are TGTGCCAGCAGACCTGGGACTTGGCAAGAGACCCAGTACTTC. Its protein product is CASRPGTWQETQYF.

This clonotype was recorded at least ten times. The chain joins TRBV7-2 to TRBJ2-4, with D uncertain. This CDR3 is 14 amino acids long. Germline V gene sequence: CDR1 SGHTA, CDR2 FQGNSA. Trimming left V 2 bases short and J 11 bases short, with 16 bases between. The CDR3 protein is CASSLSWGARVQYF. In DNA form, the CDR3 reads TGTGCCAGCAGCTTAAGTTGGGGTGCTCGGGTTCAGTACTTC.

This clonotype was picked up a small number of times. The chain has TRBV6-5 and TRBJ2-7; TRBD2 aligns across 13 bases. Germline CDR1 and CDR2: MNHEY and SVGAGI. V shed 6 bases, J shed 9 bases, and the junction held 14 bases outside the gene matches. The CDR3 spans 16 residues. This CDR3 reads CASSETSGRPRVAQYF. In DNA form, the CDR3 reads TGTGCCAGCAGCGAGACTAGCGGGAGGCCCAGAGTTGCGCAGTACTTC.

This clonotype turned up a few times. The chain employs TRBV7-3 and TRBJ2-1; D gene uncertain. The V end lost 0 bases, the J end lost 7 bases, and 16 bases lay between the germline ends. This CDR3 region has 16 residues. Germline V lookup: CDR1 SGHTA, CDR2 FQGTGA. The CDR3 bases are TGTGCCAGCAGCTTAACCCCGCCAGGAAGAGAGAATGAGCAGTTCTTC. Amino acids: CASSLTPPGRENEQFF. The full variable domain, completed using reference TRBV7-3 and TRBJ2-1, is GAGVSQTPSNKVTEKGKYVELRCDPISGHTALYWYRQSLGQGPEFLIYFQGTGAADDSGLPNDRFFAVRPEGSVSTLKIQRTERGDSAVYLCASSLTPPGRENEQFFGPGTRLTVL.

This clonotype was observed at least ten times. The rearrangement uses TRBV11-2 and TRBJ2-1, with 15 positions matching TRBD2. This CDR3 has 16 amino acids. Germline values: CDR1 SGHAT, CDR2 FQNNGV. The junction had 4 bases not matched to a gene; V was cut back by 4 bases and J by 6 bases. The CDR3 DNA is TGTGCCAGCAGCTCAGGACTAGCGGGAGGGGGCAATGAGCAGTTCTTC. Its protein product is CASSSGLAGGGNEQFF.

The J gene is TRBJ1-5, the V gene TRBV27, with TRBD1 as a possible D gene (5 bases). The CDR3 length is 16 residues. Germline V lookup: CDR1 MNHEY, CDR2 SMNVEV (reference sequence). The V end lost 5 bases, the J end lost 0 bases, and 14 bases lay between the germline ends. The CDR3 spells CASSPIDSYSNQPQHF. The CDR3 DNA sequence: TGTGCCAGCAGTCCAATTGACAGCTATAGCAATCAGCCCCAGCATTTT.

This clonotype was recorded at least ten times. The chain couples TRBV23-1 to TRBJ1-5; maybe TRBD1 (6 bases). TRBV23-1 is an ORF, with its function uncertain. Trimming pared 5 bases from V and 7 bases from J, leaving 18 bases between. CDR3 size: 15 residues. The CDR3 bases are TGCGCCAGCAGTACGACAGGAGGGGCAAGGCAGCCCCAGCATTTT. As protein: CASSTTGGARQPQHF.

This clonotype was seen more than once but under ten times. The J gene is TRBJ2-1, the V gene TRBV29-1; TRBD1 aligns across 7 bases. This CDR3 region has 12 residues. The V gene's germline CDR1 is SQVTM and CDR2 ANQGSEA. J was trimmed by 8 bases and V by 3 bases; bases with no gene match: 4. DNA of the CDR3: TGCAGCGTTGACGGCCAGGGGGATGAGCAGTTCTTC. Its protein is CSVDGQGDEQFF.

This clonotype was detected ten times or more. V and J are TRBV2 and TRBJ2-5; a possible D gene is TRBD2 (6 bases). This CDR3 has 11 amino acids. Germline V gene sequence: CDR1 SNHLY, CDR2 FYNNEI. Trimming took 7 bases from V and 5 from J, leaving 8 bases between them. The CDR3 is CASNREETQYF. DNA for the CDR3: TGTGCCAGCAACCGGGAGGAGACCCAGTACTTC.

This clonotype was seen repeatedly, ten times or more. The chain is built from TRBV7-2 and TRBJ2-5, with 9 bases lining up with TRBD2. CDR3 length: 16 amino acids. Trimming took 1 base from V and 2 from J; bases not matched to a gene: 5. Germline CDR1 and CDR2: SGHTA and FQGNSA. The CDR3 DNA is TGTGCCAGCAGCTTAGGAGGGCTAGCGGGGCAAGAGACCCAGTACTTC. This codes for CASSLGGLAGQETQYF.